Listed here is a single T cell receptor (beta chain). This clonotype was counted at least ten times. Its antigen is still unknown. Per-base quality was not reported, and no clone a single base away is much larger than it. This entry belongs to a study of T cells in Graves' hyperthyroidism and ophthalmopathy (dated by TCRdb to between 2019 and 2020). A note on the overall study: A discovery cohort of around 100 patients, about 40 with Graves' ophthalmopathy and 55 to 60 with stable Graves' hyperthyroidism, was used to find distinguishing TCR V-J signatures. Whether ophthalmopathy could be predicted prospectively was tested in an independent validation cohort made up of 18 to 20 hyperthyroidism patients plus 17 patients who later progressed to ophthalmopathy. The approximately 90 discovery patients were divided at random into training and test sets in a 7:3 ratio. In several Graves' hyperthyroidism patients, the study also compared T-cell repertoires from thyroid tissue with T-cell repertoires from blood. After sampling, hyperthyroidism patients received methimazole starting at 30 mg daily, and ophthalmopathy patients received high-dose intravenous methylprednisolone. The paper describes TCR Vbeta CDR3 sequencing of about 140 peripheral blood samples, made up of 40 to 45 ophthalmopathy patients, around 78 hyperthyroidism patients and roughly 17 progressor patients.

The TCR beta CDR3 regions were amplified from the RNA transcripts. The TCR CDR3 was subjected to a first round of RT-PCR using the HTBI primer set and the Qiagen OneStep RT-PCR kit. Libraries were constructed in a second round of multiplex PCR, after which size selection and purification were carried out. The libraries were sequenced on an Illumina HiSeq2000 using paired-end 100 bp reads. The study's own analysis went as follows. SOAPnuke was used to process the raw data, removing reads that contained adapters or uncalled bases, had a mean Phred below 15, or lacked an exact match to the constant primer or identifier. High-quality paired reads were merged using COPE v1.2.5, and each unique nucleotide sequence was defined as a clonotype. MiTCR v1.1 was used to align clonotypes to the IMGT TRBV, TRBD and TRBJ reference segments. Only V-J combinations with frequency above 0.0001, covering approximately 99% of repertoires, were analysed. The TCS score was defined as F50 (clonal expansion) divided by E x V (chaos), with BLOSUM62-based TCRdist calculated between CDR3 peptides within each V-J. Welch's t-statistics and random forest reduced roughly 540 V-J features to roughly 13, which were used in a naive Bayes classifier (R e1071). The public reads were reanalyzed by TCRdb: fastp trimming at Q25, MiXCR alignment, in-frame beta chains only. Each entry merges the rows of one CDR3 protein and shows their most common DNA and genes. TCRdb's processing, not the study's, gives the V and J calls here. This sample holds around 540,000 distinct CDR3 sequences; 46% were observed only once. Jointly, the top ten make up roughly 8.2% of the sample.

What the research found in general, with its limitations: In validation, the model predicted progression to ophthalmopathy with roughly 66% sensitivity and 72.22% specificity, a median of about six months before onset. Ophthalmopathy was separated from stable hyperthyroidism by a 13 V-J signature model, with 85% to 90% sensitivity and 81% to 82% specificity obtained in cross-validation and 80%/75% obtained in testing. Most expanded thyroid clonotypes (frequency above 0.001) were also detected in blood, a finding suggesting that blood repertoires may reflect thyroid immune responses. No statistical method was used to set the sample size in advance, and investigators knew the group allocation.

A patient counted as having stable Graves' hyperthyroidism if no progression to ophthalmopathy occurred over 18 months of follow-up. Hyperthyroidism patients were newly diagnosed, with disease duration under 2 months, and aged 18 to 65 years. Any patient with an uncontrolled infection, another autoimmune disease, pregnancy or lactation was excluded. Diagnoses were based on clinical symptoms, serum thyroxine and TRAb, thyroid ultrasound and orbital computed tomography. Trizol reagent was used to extract total RNA, and RNA quality was then checked on an Agilent 2100 Bioanalyzer. V loses 3 bases, J loses 7 bases, and the germline ends lie 8 bases apart. The germline V gene encodes CDR1 KGHDR and CDR2 SFDVKD. Including cysteine and phenylalanine, the CDR3 has 12 amino acids. Of all the DNA, just the CDR3 is kept, 36 bases in frame from base 1.

The sample consisted of peripheral blood or thyroid tissue (not recorded which). The chain is assembled from TRBV24-1 and TRBJ2-5; the D gene identity is not certain. This receptor was taken from a woman between 18 and 29 years old with Graves' hyperthyroidism. Donor details come from another sample of the same person, matched by shared clones. The CDR3 has the sequence CATSDDIGTQYF. The sequenced DNA is TGTGCCACCAGTGATGACATTGGGACCCAGTACTTC.